This is a list of T cell receptor beta chains from one sample in a study of blood T cell repertoires in COVID-19. Profiled with immunoSEQ multiplex PCR; TCRdb holds only in-frame clones, not every one. The data show 300,000 or so clones, around 87% seen once. The material sequenced was peripheral blood. These TCRs come from a man aged 65 to 85 with acute or convalescent COVID-19. Each CDR3 is given with its conserved first and last residue. D genes are given only for firm matches. Size is stated for part of the rows, as once, few or many counts, or as a class when the clone is expanded.

j_call d_call v_call clone_size cdr3_aa cdr3_nt
TRBJ2-1 TRBD2 TRBV15 - CATSRASGSVNEQFF TGTGCCACCAGCAGGGCTAGCGGGAGTGTAAATGAGCAGTTCTTC
TRBJ1-5 TRBD1 TRBV19 - CASSPGQGISPQHF TGTGCCAGTAGTCCCGGACAGGGGATATCACCCCAGCATTTT
TRBJ2-5 TRBD1 TRBV5-5 - CASSHRTGQETQYF TGTGCCAGCAGCCACCGGACAGGACAAGAGACCCAGTACTTC
TRBJ2-7 - TRBV28 - CASSLMSSYEQYF TGTGCCAGCAGTTTAATGAGCTCCTACGAGCAGTACTTC
TRBJ1-3 - TRBV12-3/TRBV12-4 few CASRRTAGNTIYF TGTGCCAGCAGGCGGACAGCTGGAAACACCATATATTTT
TRBJ2-5 TRBD2 TRBV7-2 - CASSLTRTSVGETQYF TGTGCCAGCAGCTTGACCCGGACTAGCGTGGGAGAGACCCAGTACTTC
TRBJ2-1 TRBD1 TRBV5-4 - CASSSVPGQVLGVREFF TGTGCCAGCAGCTCTGTCCCAGGACAGGTACTCGGGGTCCGTGAGTTCTTC
TRBJ2-5 TRBD1 TRBV7-9 - CASSLAGTGRETQYF TGTGCCAGCAGCTTAGCGGGGACAGGGCGAGAGACCCAGTACTTC
TRBJ1-5 - TRBV7-2 - CASSLAGARNQPQHF TGTGCCAGCAGCTTAGCGGGGGCCCGCAATCAGCCCCAGCATTTT
TRBJ1-2 - TRBV4-1 - CASSQQGNYGYTF TGCGCCAGCAGCCAACAGGGAAACTATGGCTACACCTTC
TRBJ2-7 TRBD2 TRBV10-3 once CAIRGLAGGPNSYEQYF TGTGCCATCAGAGGACTAGCGGGAGGCCCTAACTCCTACGAGCAGTACTTC
TRBJ1-6 - TRBV7-2 once CASSLVTWGNSPLHF TGTGCCAGCAGCTTAGTTACCTGGGGCAATTCACCCCTCCACTTT
TRBJ1-1 - TRBV28 few CASSFNRGTEAFF TGTGCCAGCAGTTTCAATCGAGGTACTGAAGCTTTCTTT
TRBJ2-7 - TRBV5-1 - CASSLQGQYEQYF TGCGCCAGCAGCCTACAGGGTCAATACGAGCAGTACTTC
TRBJ2-3 - TRBV5-1 - CASSLGGTDTQYF TGCGCCAGCAGCTTGGGAGGCACAGATACGCAGTATTTT
TRBJ1-2 TRBD1 TRBV5-8 - CASSLAGFGTVATF TGTGCCAGCAGCTTGGCCGGGTTTGGGACAGTTGCCACCTTC
TRBJ1-6 TRBD1 TRBV4-3 - CASSLRTGTLHF TGCGCCAGCAGCCTTAGGACAGGGACCCTCCACTTT
TRBJ2-3 TRBD1 TRBV5-1 few CASSLAPGQGGDTQYF TGCGCCAGCAGCTTGGCCCCGGGACAGGGAGGAGATACGCAGTATTTT
TRBJ2-7 - TRBV7-8 - CASSLRWPGYYEQYF TGTGCCAGCAGCTTAAGGTGGCCGGGATACTACGAGCAGTACTTC
TRBJ1-3 TRBD1 TRBV28 - CASSPSPGADRGITGNTIYF TGTGCCAGCAGTCCTAGTCCGGGGGCGGACAGGGGCATTACTGGAAACACCATATATTTT
TRBJ1-4 - TRBV5-4 - CASSKGGDEKLFF TGTGCCAGCAGCAAAGGGGGAGATGAAAAACTGTTTTTT
TRBJ1-5 - TRBV2 once CASSSGTPSNQPQHF TGTGCCAGCAGTTCCGGGACTCCCAGCAATCAGCCCCAGCATTTT